This entry is about one T cell receptor (beta chain). Its specificity is not known. CDR3 length: 17 residues. Germline CDR1 and CDR2: MNHNS and SASEGT. Trimming removed 1 base from V and 1 base from J; junction bases left unmatched: 5. This entry comes from a study of cytomegalovirus exposure and HLA in healthy donors. Study observations and caveats: The study put 150 or so TCR beta chains on its list as cytomegalovirus-associated.

Data came from immunoSEQ multiplex PCR; TCRdb stores just in-frame clones and leaves some out. This sample has approximately 100,000 clones, with about 88% found just once. The sample consisted of PBMCs. The J gene is TRBJ2-3, the V gene TRBV6-1; 10 bases fit TRBD1. The receptor was isolated from a man aged 18-30 years in good health and CMV-seropositive. The DNA of the CDR3 is TGTGCCAGCAGTGAAGTCTTTGGGACAGGGGGCACAGATACGCAGTATTTT. Residues: CASSEVFGTGGTDTQYF.